The clone carrying this T cell receptor (beta chain) is medium-sized (0.01 to 0.1%) within its sample. This record comes from a study of T and B cells in COVID-19 patients. Overall study context: Blood was sampled from COVID-19 patients who were either actively infected or recovered.

Each TRB amplification used roughly 250-550 ng of genomic DNA from blood. V was trimmed by 1 base and J by 7 bases, leaving 13 bases between them. The germline V gene has CDR1 GTSNPN and CDR2 SVGIG (reference sequence). CDR3 length: 14 amino acids. Multiplex PCR with BIOMED2 TRB-A/B primer pools amplified TRB rearrangements. TCRdb analysed the multiplex PCR reads with MiXCR anew, one entry per CDR3 protein. The sample contains thousands of distinct CDR3 sequences, around 28% of which appear only once. This TCR came from a human donor who had recovered from COVID-19. What was sequenced was blood. This sequence joins TRBV30 and TRBJ2-2; D perhaps matches TRBD2 (6 bases). CDR3 sequence: CAWSGLRGNGELFF. In nucleotides, the CDR3 is TGTGCCTGGAGTGGCCTACGGGGGAACGGGGAGCTGTTTTTT.